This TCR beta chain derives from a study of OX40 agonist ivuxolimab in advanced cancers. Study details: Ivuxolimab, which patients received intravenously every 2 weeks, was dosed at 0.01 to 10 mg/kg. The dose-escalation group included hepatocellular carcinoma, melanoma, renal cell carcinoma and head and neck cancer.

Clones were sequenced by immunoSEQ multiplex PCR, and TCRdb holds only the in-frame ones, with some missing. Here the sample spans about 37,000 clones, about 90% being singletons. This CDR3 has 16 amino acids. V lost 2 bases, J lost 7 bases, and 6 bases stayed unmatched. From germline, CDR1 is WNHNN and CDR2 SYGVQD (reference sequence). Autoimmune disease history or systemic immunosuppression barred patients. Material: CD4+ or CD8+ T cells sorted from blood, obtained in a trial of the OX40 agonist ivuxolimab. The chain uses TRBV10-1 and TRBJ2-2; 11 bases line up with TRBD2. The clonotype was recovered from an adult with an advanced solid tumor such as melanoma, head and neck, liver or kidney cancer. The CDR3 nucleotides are TGCGCCAGCAGTGAGCTAGCGGGGGGACATGGCGGGGAGCTGTTTTTT. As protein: CASSELAGGHGGELFF.